The clone carrying this T cell receptor beta chain was counted many times. The CDR3 spans 12 residues. V lost 6 bases and J 7 bases, leaving 11 bases between the germline ends. CDR1 and CDR2 from the germline V gene are SGHTA and FQGNSA. TCRdb itself ran the reads through MiXCR, one entry per CDR3 protein. Of around 130,000 distinct CDR3 sequences listed, roughly 9% are singletons. This entry comes from a study of T cell repertoires in cytomegalovirus infection. Sample: PBMCs. This receptor was taken from a human donor in good health (CMV status not recorded). Some clones in this sample may be carry-over from other donors' samples. J is TRBJ2-3 and V is TRBV7-2; D is uncertain. CDR3 protein: CASRPTGYTQYF. DNA for the CDR3: TGTGCCAGCAGGCCGACTGGATATACGCAGTATTTT.